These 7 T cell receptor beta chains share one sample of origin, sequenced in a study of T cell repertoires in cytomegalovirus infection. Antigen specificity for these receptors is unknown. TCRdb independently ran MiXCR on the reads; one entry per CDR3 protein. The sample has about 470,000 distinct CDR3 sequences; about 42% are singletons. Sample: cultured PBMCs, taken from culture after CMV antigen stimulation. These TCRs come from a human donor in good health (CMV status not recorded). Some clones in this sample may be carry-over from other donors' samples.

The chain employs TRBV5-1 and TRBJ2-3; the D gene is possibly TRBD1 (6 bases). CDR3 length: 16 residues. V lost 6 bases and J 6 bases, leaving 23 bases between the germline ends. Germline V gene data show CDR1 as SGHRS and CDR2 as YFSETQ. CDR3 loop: CASTLSPGQVADTQYF. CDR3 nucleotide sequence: TGCGCCAGCACCTTAAGTCCGGGACAAGTGGCGGATACGCAGTATTTT.

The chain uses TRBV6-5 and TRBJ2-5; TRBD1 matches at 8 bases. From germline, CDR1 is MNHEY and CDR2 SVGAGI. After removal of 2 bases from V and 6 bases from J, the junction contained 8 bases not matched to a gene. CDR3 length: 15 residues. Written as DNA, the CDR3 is TGTGCCAGCAGTTACCAGCAGGGGGCTGGAAAGACCCAGTACTTC. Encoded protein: CASSYQQGAGKTQYF.

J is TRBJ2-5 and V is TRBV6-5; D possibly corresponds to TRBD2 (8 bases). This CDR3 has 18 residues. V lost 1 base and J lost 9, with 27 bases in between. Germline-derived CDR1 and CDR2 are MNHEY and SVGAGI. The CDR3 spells CASSYYRLAGGRGRPQYF. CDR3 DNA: TGTGCCAGCAGTTACTACCGATTGGCGGGAGGAAGGGGGCGACCCCAGTACTTC.

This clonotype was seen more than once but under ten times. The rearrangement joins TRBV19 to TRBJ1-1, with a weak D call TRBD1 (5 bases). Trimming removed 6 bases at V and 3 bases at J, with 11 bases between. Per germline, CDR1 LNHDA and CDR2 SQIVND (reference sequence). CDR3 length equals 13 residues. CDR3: CASRPTRDTEAFF. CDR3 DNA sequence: TGTGCCAGTAGACCTACCAGGGACACTGAAGCTTTCTTT.

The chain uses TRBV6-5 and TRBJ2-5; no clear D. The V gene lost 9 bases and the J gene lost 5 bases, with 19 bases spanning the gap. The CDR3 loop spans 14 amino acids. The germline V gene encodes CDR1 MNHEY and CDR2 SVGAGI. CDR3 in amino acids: CASRASGAEETQYF. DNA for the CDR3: TGTGCCAGTAGAGCTAGTGGCGCCGAGGAGACCCAGTACTTC.

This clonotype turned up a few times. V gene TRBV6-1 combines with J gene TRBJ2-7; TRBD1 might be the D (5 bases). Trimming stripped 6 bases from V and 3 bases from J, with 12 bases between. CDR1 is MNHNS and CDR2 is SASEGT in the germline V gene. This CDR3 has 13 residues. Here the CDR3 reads CASRQAPNYEQYF. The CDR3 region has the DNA TGTGCCAGCAGACAGGCCCCCAACTACGAGCAGTACTTC.

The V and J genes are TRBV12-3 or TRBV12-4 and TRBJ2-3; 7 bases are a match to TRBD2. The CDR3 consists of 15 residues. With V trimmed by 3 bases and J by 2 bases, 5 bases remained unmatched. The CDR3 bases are TGTGCCAGCAGTTTGAGACGGGGGGACACAGATACGCAGTATTTT. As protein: CASSLRRGDTDTQYF.